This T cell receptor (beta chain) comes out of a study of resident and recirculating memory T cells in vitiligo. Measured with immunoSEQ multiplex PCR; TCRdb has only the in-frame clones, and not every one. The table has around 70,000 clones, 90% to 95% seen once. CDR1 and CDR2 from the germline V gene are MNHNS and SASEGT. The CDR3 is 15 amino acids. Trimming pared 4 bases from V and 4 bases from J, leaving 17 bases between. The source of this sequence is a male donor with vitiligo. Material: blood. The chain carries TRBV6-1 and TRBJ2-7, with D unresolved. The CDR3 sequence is CASSGAWAPIYEQYF. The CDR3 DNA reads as TGTGCCAGCAGTGGCGCCTGGGCCCCAATATACGAGCAGTACTTC.